Following are 27 T cell receptor beta chains from one sample sequenced in a study of graft-versus-host responses after intestinal transplantation. Antigen specificity for these receptors is unknown. Sequencing was performed with immunoSEQ multiplex PCR; in TCRdb, only in-frame clones are kept and a portion is missing. The repertoire holds roughly 92,000 clones, 88% seen once, with approximately 0.28% in the top ten. Here the sequenced sample was unstimulated CD4+ T cells sorted from spleen or lymph node cells, taken before transplant. The receptors originated from a human donor who was the organ donor for an intestinal transplant.

V and J are TRBV23-1 and TRBJ2-2, with a possible D match to TRBD1 (5 bases). TRBV23-1 is sorted into the ORF group, with uncertain function. The CDR3 spans 15 residues. Between the trimmed V and J ends, which lost 2 bases and 1 base, there was a span of 8 bases. CDR3 DNA: TGCGCCAGCAGTCAAGTTCAGGGGAACACCGGGGAGCTGTTTTTT. It specifies CASSQVQGNTGELFF.

This sequence joins TRBV5-4 and TRBJ1-2; maybe TRBD1 (6 bases). Germline V gene data show CDR1 as SGHNT and CDR2 as YYREEE (reference sequence). The ends were cut back, 1 base at V and 8 bases at J, with 12 bases in the middle. The CDR3 totals 13 residues. The CDR3 spells CASSLRGAQGYTF. For the CDR3, the DNA is TGTGCCAGCAGCTTGCGGGGGGCGCAGGGCTACACCTTC. Full variable domain (rest looked up from reference TRBV5-4 and TRBJ1-2): ETGVTQSPTHLIKTRGQQVTLRCSSQSGHNTVSWYQQALGQGPQFIFQYYREEENGRGNFPPRFSGLQFPNYSSELNVNALELDDSALYLCASSLRGAQGYTFGSGTRLTVV.

This chain joins TRBV7-8 and TRBJ1-3; D gene unclear. CDR1 and CDR2 (germline): SGHVS, FQNEAQ. The CDR3 is 14 residues long. Trimming left V 5 bases short and J 0 bases short, with 8 bases between. For the CDR3, the DNA is TGTGCCAGCAGCCTAGATCTCTCTGGAAACACCATATATTTT. Its protein is CASSLDLSGNTIYF.

CDR3 nucleotides: TGTGCCAGCAGCAAGGACCGACAGCACTCTGGAAACACCATATATTTT. This encodes CASSKDRQHSGNTIYF. This sequence joins TRBV21-1 and TRBJ1-3; TRBD1 reflects the table's D call only, with no check against the DNA. TRBV21-1 is listed as a pseudogene. CDR3 length: 16 amino acids.

V is TRBV6-6 and J is TRBJ2-5; D is possibly TRBD2 (6 bases). This CDR3 spans 14 amino acids. V was trimmed by 4 bases and J by 4 bases, leaving 13 bases between them. CDR1 is MNHNY and CDR2 is SVGAGI in the germline V gene (reference sequence). CDR3 sequence: CASSLWRDGETQYF. CDR3 coding DNA: TGTGCCAGCAGTTTATGGCGGGATGGAGAGACCCAGTACTTC.

The chain employs TRBV7-2 and TRBJ2-6; possibly TRBD2 for D (6 bases). This CDR3 contains 16 residues. The germline CDR1 and CDR2 sequences are SGHTA and FQGNSA. V shed 5 bases and J shed 1 base, with 12 bases lying between them. The CDR3 DNA reads TGTGCCAGCAGCCTACGTGGAGGGTCTGGGGCCAACGTCCTGACTTTC. This encodes CASSLRGGSGANVLTF. The whole variable domain, remainder taken from reference TRBV7-2 and TRBJ2-6, is GAGVSQSPSNKVTEKGKDVELRCDPISGHTALYWYRQSLGQGLEFLIYFQGNSAPDKSGLPSDRFSAERTGGSVSTLTIQRTQQEDSAVYLCASSLRGGSGANVLTFGAGSRLTVL.

The V call is TRBV2, the J call TRBJ2-3, with 9 bases that match TRBD1. Germline lookup yields CDR1 SNHLY and CDR2 FYNNEI. CDR3 length equals 13 residues. The ends lost 7 bases at V and 3 bases at J; junction bases unmatched: 2. The CDR3 nucleotides are TGTGCCAGCAACGGACAGGGGACAGATACGCAGTATTTT. Amino acids: CASNGQGTDTQYF.

The chain has TRBV4-2 and TRBJ2-3; 12 bases are a match to TRBD2. Germline-derived CDR1 and CDR2 are LGHNA and YNFKEQ. The CDR3 consists of 18 residues. J was trimmed by 3 bases and V by 1 base; bases with no gene match: 8. This CDR3 is CASSQGASGGAMTDTQYF. In DNA, the CDR3 is TGTGCCAGCAGCCAAGGGGCTAGCGGGGGGGCCATGACAGATACGCAGTATTTT.

This chain joins TRBV4-3 and TRBJ2-3; 10 bases are shared with TRBD2. J lost 6 bases, V lost 0 bases, and 6 bases had no gene match. Germline V gives CDR1 LGHNA, CDR2 YSLEER. This CDR3 has 16 residues. The CDR3 DNA sequence: TGCGCCAGCAGCCAAGATCGGGATAGCGGGAGGGATACGCAGTATTTT. This sequence encodes CASSQDRDSGRDTQYF.

This chain links TRBV15 with TRBJ1-2, with TRBD1 matching 12 bases. Germline trimming cut 6 bases from V and 7 bases from J; bases unmatched to any gene: 9. Looked up from germline, CDR1 is LNHNV and CDR2 is YYDKDF (reference sequence). This CDR3 comprises 15 residues. CDR3 coding DNA: TGTGCCACCAGGAGAATCGGGACAGGGGGCTTTGGCTACACCTTC. Encoded protein: CATRRIGTGGFGYTF.

The chain uses TRBV7-9 and TRBJ1-2; a weak D match, TRBD1 (6 bases). The CDR3 covers 14 residues. V lost 1 base and J lost 8, with 14 bases in between. CDR1 SEHNR and CDR2 FQNEAQ come from the germline V gene (reference sequence). The CDR3 region is CASSLVGGAEGYTF. As DNA, the CDR3 is TGTGCCAGCAGCTTAGTCGGGGGGGCAGAAGGCTACACCTTC.

The chain combines TRBV7-2 with TRBJ2-1; 13 nucleotides line up with TRBD2. Unmatched junction bases numbered 4, after V lost 8 bases and J lost 6 bases. Germline CDR1 and CDR2: SGHTA and FQGNSA. This CDR3 has 14 residues. Here the CDR3 DNA reads TGTGCCAGCGGTCGACTAGCGGGGGGCAATGAGCAGTTCTTC. This codes for CASGRLAGGNEQFF.

The chain employs TRBV29-1 and TRBJ2-5, with a weak D call TRBD2 (7 bases). Trimming stripped 6 bases from V and 5 bases from J, with 19 bases between. The CDR3 runs 14 residues. The germline V gene has CDR1 SQVTM and CDR2 ANQGSEA. The chain's CDR3 is CSVSTWEGVETQYF. The CDR3 DNA sequence: TGCAGCGTCTCAACCTGGGAGGGGGTGGAGACCCAGTACTTC.

The chain employs TRBV7-2 and TRBJ2-5; D is unclear. Trimming shortened V by 5 bases and J by 2 bases, and 12 bases separated the two germline ends. Germline V gene sequence: CDR1 SGHTA, CDR2 FQGNSA. This CDR3 comprises 14 residues. DNA for the CDR3: TGTGCCAGCAGCCGAGCTGGGCGTCAAGAGACCCAGTACTTC. Protein product: CASSRAGRQETQYF.

This chain links TRBV7-3 with TRBJ1-2; tentatively, D is TRBD1 (5 bases). The V gene lost 5 bases and the J gene lost 0 bases, with 25 bases spanning the gap. The CDR3 covers 19 residues. Germline-derived CDR1 and CDR2 are SGHTA and FQGTGA. The CDR3, as DNA: TGTGCCAGCAGCCTTAACGGCTATTCGACAGTCCCCCCTAACTATGGCTACACCTTC. This encodes CASSLNGYSTVPPNYGYTF.

The chain joins TRBV19 to TRBJ2-7; 11 bases match TRBD2. CDR3 length: 15 residues. The V gene end was trimmed by 9 bases and the J gene end by 2 bases; junction bases not matched to a gene: 9. Germline CDR1 reads LNHDA; CDR2 reads SQIVND (reference sequence). CDR3 protein: CASLTRLAGPYEQYF. Here the CDR3 DNA reads TGTGCCAGCCTGACCCGACTAGCGGGACCCTACGAGCAGTACTTC.

The genes are TRBV6-1 and TRBJ2-7, with 8 nucleotides matching TRBD1. Unmatched junction bases numbered 9, after V lost 6 bases and J lost 2 bases. The germline V gene has CDR1 MNHNS and CDR2 SASEGT. CDR3 length: 15 amino acids. The CDR3 here is CASRDQGTGPYEQYF. CDR3 bases: TGTGCCAGCAGGGATCAGGGGACAGGCCCCTACGAGCAGTACTTC.

This chain uses TRBV11-3 with TRBJ2-3; D perhaps matches TRBD2 (5 bases). CDR3 size: 12 residues. The V end lost 1 base, the J end lost 8 bases, and 7 bases lay between the germline ends. Germline values: CDR1 SGHNT, CDR2 YENEEA. This CDR3 is CASSLGEGTQYF. The CDR3 DNA is TGTGCCAGCAGCTTAGGAGAGGGTACGCAGTATTTT.

This rearrangement joins TRBV6-5 to TRBJ1-2; 10 positions agree with TRBD1. The germline gives CDR1 MNHEY, CDR2 SVGAGI. The junction had 8 bases not matched to a gene; V was cut back by 2 bases and J by 8 bases. The CDR3 runs 15 residues. The CDR3: CASSYADRGLQGYTF. The CDR3 bases are TGTGCCAGCAGTTACGCGGACAGGGGGTTGCAAGGCTACACCTTC.

The chain links TRBV4-1 to TRBJ2-1; D remains ambiguous. The CDR3 covers 20 residues. Trimming removed 0 bases from V and 0 bases from J, with 21 bases in between. Per the germline V gene, CDR1 is MGHRA and CDR2 is YSYEKL. The CDR3 bases are TGCGCCAGCAGCCAAGATTCTCCGCGAACCCTCCCAAGCTCCTACAATGAGCAGTTCTTC. Its translation is CASSQDSPRTLPSSYNEQFF.

V is TRBV18 and J is TRBJ2-2, with D perhaps TRBD1 (6 bases). Deletions cut 3 bases from V and 3 bases from J, with 14 bases between. There are 16 residues in the CDR3. Germline CDR1 is KGHSH and CDR2 is LQKENI. This CDR3 is CASSPFRAGDTGELFF. As DNA, the CDR3 is TGTGCCAGCTCACCGTTCCGGGCAGGGGACACCGGGGAGCTGTTTTTT.

This chain joins TRBV29-1 and TRBJ2-5, with D perhaps matching TRBD2 (5 bases). CDR1 and CDR2 (germline): SQVTM, ANQGSEA. V lost 4 bases, J lost 5 bases, and 11 bases lay in between. The CDR3 extends over 12 amino acids. In DNA, the CDR3 is TGCAGCGTTGTGCGGGTAGTGGAGACCCAGTACTTC. Translating it yields CSVVRVVETQYF.

The chain recombines TRBV7-3 with TRBJ1-2, with D maybe TRBD1 (5 bases). Germline loops: CDR1 SGHTA, CDR2 FQGTGA. V was trimmed by 5 bases and J by 5 bases, leaving 15 bases between them. The CDR3 sequence is 14 residues long. The CDR3 DNA reads TGTGCCAGCAGCATAGCACCCGGGGGGTATGGCTACACCTTC. It is translated as CASSIAPGGYGYTF.

V is TRBV7-2 and J is TRBJ2-5; TRBD1 aligns across 10 bases. The J call is uncertain, as TRBJ2-7 better fits the DNA end. The CDR3 has 14 residues. The V gene's germline CDR1 is SGHTA and CDR2 FQGNSA. The CDR3 DNA reads TGTGCCAGCACCTATCGGACAGGGGGTGGCGAGCAGTACTTC. Its protein is CASTYRTGGGEQYF.

The J gene is TRBJ2-3, the V gene TRBV2; D is possibly TRBD2 (7 bases). Germline lookup yields CDR1 SNHLY and CDR2 FYNNEI. This CDR3 has 16 residues. V was trimmed by 6 bases and J by 3 bases, leaving 19 bases between them. The CDR3 DNA sequence: TGTGCCAGCAGAGGCGGGGGAAGGGGGGAAACAGATACGCAGTATTTT. Its translation: CASRGGGRGETDTQYF.

This clone has just one count. This rearrangement joins TRBV5-1 to TRBJ2-7; D gene uncertain. The CDR3 sequence is 14 residues long. Germline V gene data show CDR1 as SGHRS and CDR2 as YFSETQ. Trimming took off 1 base at V and 2 bases at J, with 10 bases between the two ends. The CDR3 is CASSLSSTAYEQYF. The DNA of the CDR3 is TGCGCCAGCAGCTTGAGCTCAACAGCCTACGAGCAGTACTTC.

This chain uses TRBV15 with TRBJ1-3; D may be TRBD1 (5 bases). This CDR3 contains 15 residues. The V gene lost 0 bases and the J gene lost 0 bases, with 6 bases spanning the gap. Germline V gene lookup returns CDR1 LNHNV and CDR2 YYDKDF (reference sequence). CDR3 amino acids: CATSRDQGSGNTIYF. For the CDR3, the DNA is TGTGCCACCAGCAGAGATCAGGGCTCTGGAAACACCATATATTTT. Complete variable domain (other parts from reference TRBV15 and TRBJ1-3): DAMVIQNPRYQVTQFGKPVTLSCSQTLNHNVMYWYQQKSSQAPKLLFHYYDKDFNNEADTPDNFQSRRPNTSFCFLDIRSPGLGDTAMYLCATSRDQGSGNTIYFGEGSWLTVV.